The 24 T cell receptor beta chains below come from one sample, sequenced in a study of response to subunit inactivated influenza vaccine. TCRdb processed the RT-PCR reads anew with MiXCR; each CDR3 protein has one entry. The data hold 500,000 or so distinct CDR3 sequences, with 15% to 20% observed a single time. Sequencing was performed on CD4+ T cells sorted from PBMCs, taken approximately 25 months after vaccination. These receptors were taken from a man between 50 and 75 years old who received an inactivated influenza vaccine.

A few counts support this clonotype. The rearrangement links TRBV7-2 to TRBJ1-6; no firm D call. Trimming took off 1 base at V and 6 bases at J, with 10 bases between the two ends. CDR3 length equals 15 residues. Germline CDR1 SGHTA, CDR2 FQGNSA. Here the CDR3 DNA reads TGTGCCAGCAGCTTAGAGGGCCTAAGTAATTCACCCCTCCACTTT. Translation gives CASSLEGLSNSPLHF.

A few counts support this clonotype. V usage is TRBV5-1 and J usage is TRBJ2-1; the D gene is possibly TRBD1 (5 bases). CDR1 and CDR2 (germline): SGHRS, YFSETQ. The V and J ends lost 4 bases and 6 bases respectively, with 14 bases between them. This CDR3 has 14 amino acids. The CDR3: CASSPYPDSNEQFF. The CDR3 DNA follows: TGCGCCAGCAGCCCTTACCCCGACAGCAATGAGCAGTTCTTC.

In this sample, this clonotype turned up a few times. The chain combines TRBV10-3 with TRBJ2-5; 11 bases fit TRBD1. The J segment lost 4 bases and the V segment lost 0 bases, leaving 4 bases of the junction unmatched. CDR1 and CDR2 from the germline V gene are ENHRY and SYGVKD. The CDR3 runs to 16 residues. CDR3 in amino acids: CAISESRTGGRETQYF. CDR3 DNA sequence: TGTGCCATCAGTGAGTCGAGGACAGGGGGCAGAGAGACCCAGTACTTC.

DNA of the CDR3: TGTGCCAGCAGCTTAACACAGGGGGCCGGGGCTTTGTATTTT. It yields the protein CASSLTQGAGALYF. The J gene is TRBJ2-3, the V gene TRBV11-2; TRBD1 matches at 9 bases. Looked up from germline, CDR1 is SGHAT and CDR2 is FQNNGV. V lost 2 bases, J lost 14 bases, and 11 bases stayed unmatched. The CDR3 is 14 residues long.

This clonotype was seen only a few times. V is TRBV20-1 and J is TRBJ2-5; D is unresolved. Per germline, CDR1 DFQATT and CDR2 SNEGSKA (reference sequence). The CDR3 is 11 amino acids. V was cut by 6 bases and J by 5 bases, with 10 bases left in between. The CDR3 DNA sequence: TGCAGTGCCCCTCCCCTTGAGACCCAGTACTTC. Translated, it gives CSAPPLETQYF.

This clonotype was counted at least ten times. V gene TRBV29-1 combines with J gene TRBJ2-7, with 9 bases identical to TRBD1. The CDR3 contains 13 residues. The V gene end was trimmed by 5 bases and the J gene end by 4 bases; junction bases not matched to a gene: 6. The germline V gene has CDR1 SQVTM and CDR2 ANQGSEA. The CDR3 DNA reads TGCAGCGTTAAACAGGGGGCGCAGTACGAGCAGTACTTC. Residues: CSVKQGAQYEQYF.

This clonotype has more than one count but fewer than ten. J is TRBJ2-2 and V is TRBV4-3, with 13 positions matching TRBD2. The ends lost 3 bases at V and 1 base at J; junction bases unmatched: 8. Germline V gene data show CDR1 as LGHNA and CDR2 as YSLEER. This CDR3 spans 19 amino acids. DNA of the CDR3: TGCGCCAGCAGCCATCCTACTAGCGGGAGGGCCAGGAACACCGGGGAGCTGTTTTTT. Translated: CASSHPTSGRARNTGELFF.

The chain joins TRBV2 to TRBJ2-1; tentatively, D is TRBD2 (6 bases). Germline loops: CDR1 SNHLY, CDR2 FYNNEI. V shed 1 base and J shed 2 bases, with 6 bases lying between them. This CDR3 has 14 residues. CDR3 in amino acids: CASSEGGTYNEQFF. The CDR3, as DNA: TGTGCCAGCAGTGAAGGCGGGACCTACAATGAGCAGTTCTTC.

This clonotype was counted between two and nine times. This chain uses TRBV5-1 with TRBJ2-5, with 10 bases fitting TRBD2. After removal of 0 bases from V and 0 bases from J, the junction contained 5 bases not matched to a gene. CDR1 SGHRS and CDR2 YFSETQ come from the germline V gene. This CDR3 comprises 17 residues. The CDR3 DNA reads TGCGCCAGCAGCTTGGTTCTAGCGGGGGCCAACCAAGAGACCCAGTACTTC. Translation: CASSLVLAGANQETQYF.

This clonotype was seen ten or more times. The CDR3: CASSAHYYGYTF. Written as DNA, the CDR3 is TGTGCCAGCAGCGCACACTACTATGGCTACACCTTC. This sequence joins TRBV7-8 and TRBJ1-2; D unclear. The CDR3 sequence is 12 residues long. V gave up 5 bases and J gave up 3 bases, with 7 bases separating them. Germline assignment: CDR1 SGHVS and CDR2 FQNEAQ.

This chain connects TRBV7-2 to TRBJ1-1; D perhaps matches TRBD1 (5 bases). In germline, CDR1 is SGHTA, CDR2 FQGNSA. This CDR3 is built from 16 residues. The V and J ends lost 3 bases and 4 bases respectively, with 18 bases between them. The CDR3 here is CASSFRQLPLSTEAFF. The CDR3 DNA reads as TGTGCCAGCAGCTTTCGACAGCTACCCTTATCCACTGAAGCTTTCTTT.

The chain combines TRBV10-3 with TRBJ2-2; D uncertain. The CDR3 extends over 15 amino acids. Germline V gene lookup returns CDR1 ENHRY and CDR2 SYGVKD. Between the trimmed V and J ends, which lost 7 bases and 5 bases, there was a span of 17 bases. The CDR3 here is CAIKVGSGATGELFF. The CDR3 region has the DNA TGTGCCATCAAGGTGGGGTCAGGAGCAACCGGGGAGCTGTTTTTT.

The chain joins TRBV4-1 to TRBJ2-3; 8 bases agree with TRBD1. This CDR3 spans 15 amino acids. Germline-derived CDR1 and CDR2 are MGHRA and YSYEKL. Trimming cost V 1 base and J 4 bases; bases outside gene matches: 4. The CDR3 reads CASSQADRDPDTQYF. CDR3 sequence (DNA): TGCGCCAGCAGCCAAGCGGACAGGGACCCAGATACGCAGTATTTT.

This clonotype was counted ten times or more. The chain couples TRBV7-2 to TRBJ1-4; the D is unclear. From germline, CDR1 is SGHTA and CDR2 FQGNSA. Trimming pared 1 base from V and 8 bases from J, leaving 14 bases between. This CDR3 comprises 15 residues. CDR3 in DNA: TGTGCCAGCAGCTTAGACGGCCTCGGCAGCGAAAAACTGTTTTTT. This sequence encodes CASSLDGLGSEKLFF.

This clonotype has only a few counts. In DNA, the CDR3 is TGTGCCAGCAGCCCCAACTACAGGGGGACTGAAGCTTTCTTT. This encodes CASSPNYRGTEAFF. This chain joins TRBV11-1 and TRBJ1-1; 8 bases map to TRBD1. There are 14 residues in the CDR3. CDR1 and CDR2 (germline): SGHAT, FQDESV (reference sequence). The trim removed 5 bases at V and 5 bases at J, leaving 7 bases unmatched.

This clonotype has just a few counts. The chain recombines TRBV20-1 with TRBJ2-1; 10 bases map to TRBD2. The germline gives CDR1 DFQATT, CDR2 SNEGSKA (reference sequence). Losses at the gene ends were 1 base for V and 0 bases for J; bases not matched to a gene: 3. This CDR3 region has 16 residues. The CDR3 sequence is CSARGLAGVSYNEQFF. CDR3 DNA: TGCAGTGCTAGAGGGCTAGCGGGAGTCTCCTACAATGAGCAGTTCTTC.

The chain recombines TRBV10-3 with TRBJ2-7; 7 bases match TRBD2. The CDR3 sequence is 12 residues long. From germline, CDR1 is ENHRY and CDR2 SYGVKD. After removal of 5 bases from V and 4 bases from J, the junction contained 2 bases not matched to a gene. The CDR3 sequence: CAISSGEYEQYF. Written as DNA, the CDR3 is TGTGCCATCAGTAGCGGGGAATACGAGCAGTACTTC.

This sequence joins TRBV12-3 or TRBV12-4 and TRBJ2-1, with 10 bases that match TRBD2. V lost 6 bases, J lost 1 base, and 0 bases stayed unmatched. This CDR3 region has 14 residues. The CDR3 spells CASRLAGSYNEQFF. The CDR3 nucleotides are TGTGCCAGCAGACTAGCGGGATCCTACAATGAGCAGTTCTTC.

The table lists this clonotype with a few counts. The chain couples TRBV23-1 to TRBJ1-1; D not resolved. TRBV23-1 is reported as an ORF; its role is uncertain. V lost 2 bases and J 7 bases, leaving 11 bases between the germline ends. The CDR3 is 13 residues long. The CDR3 sequence is CASSQPSPHEAFF. The CDR3 DNA follows: TGCGCCAGCAGTCAACCCTCGCCCCATGAAGCTTTCTTT.

This clonotype was recorded a few times. V and J are TRBV3-1 and TRBJ2-7; 7 nucleotides line up with TRBD2. There are 13 residues in the CDR3. J was trimmed by 8 bases and V by 1 base; bases with no gene match: 5. The germline V gene encodes CDR1 LGHDT and CDR2 YNNKEL (reference sequence). The CDR3 reads CASSQGGSSQQYF. CDR3 in DNA: TGTGCCAGCAGCCAAGGCGGGAGCTCTCAGCAGTACTTC.

This clonotype occurred a few times. V gene TRBV7-8 combines with J gene TRBJ1-5; 7 nucleotides agree with TRBD1. Germline V gives CDR1 SGHVS, CDR2 FQNEAQ. Trimming took 5 bases from V and 4 from J; bases not matched to a gene: 5. The CDR3 sequence is 14 residues long. CDR3 nucleotide sequence: TGTGCCAGCAGCCCGGGACAGCGTAATCAGCCCCAGCATTTT. Protein product: CASSPGQRNQPQHF.

This clonotype has only a few counts. J is TRBJ2-1 and V is TRBV7-2, with 11 bases that match TRBD2. V shed 1 base and J 9 bases; nucleotides not matched to a gene: 8. CDR3 length: 16 amino acids. Germline V gene data show CDR1 as SGHTA and CDR2 as FQGNSA. CDR3 sequence reads: CASSLVVLAGVSEQFF. For the CDR3, the DNA is TGTGCCAGCAGCTTAGTTGTACTAGCGGGAGTGAGTGAGCAGTTCTTC.

The chain joins TRBV9 to TRBJ2-5; D is unresolved. The V end lost 0 bases, the J end lost 5 bases, and 11 bases lay between the germline ends. From germline, CDR1 is SGDLS and CDR2 YYNGEE. CDR3 size: 14 residues. For the CDR3, the DNA is TGTGCCAGCAGCGTAGGCGGAGTCCGGGAGACCCAGTACTTC. This translates into CASSVGGVRETQYF.

In its sample, this clonotype was seen many times. This sequence joins TRBV25-1 and TRBJ2-7; a possible D gene is TRBD2 (5 bases). This CDR3 contains 15 residues. V lost 1 base and J 0 bases, leaving 10 bases between the germline ends. CDR1 MGHDK and CDR2 SYGVNS come from the germline V gene. DNA of the CDR3: TGTGCCAGCAGTGAATTGAGAGGGAGCTCCTACGAGCAGTACTTC. Translation gives CASSELRGSSYEQYF.